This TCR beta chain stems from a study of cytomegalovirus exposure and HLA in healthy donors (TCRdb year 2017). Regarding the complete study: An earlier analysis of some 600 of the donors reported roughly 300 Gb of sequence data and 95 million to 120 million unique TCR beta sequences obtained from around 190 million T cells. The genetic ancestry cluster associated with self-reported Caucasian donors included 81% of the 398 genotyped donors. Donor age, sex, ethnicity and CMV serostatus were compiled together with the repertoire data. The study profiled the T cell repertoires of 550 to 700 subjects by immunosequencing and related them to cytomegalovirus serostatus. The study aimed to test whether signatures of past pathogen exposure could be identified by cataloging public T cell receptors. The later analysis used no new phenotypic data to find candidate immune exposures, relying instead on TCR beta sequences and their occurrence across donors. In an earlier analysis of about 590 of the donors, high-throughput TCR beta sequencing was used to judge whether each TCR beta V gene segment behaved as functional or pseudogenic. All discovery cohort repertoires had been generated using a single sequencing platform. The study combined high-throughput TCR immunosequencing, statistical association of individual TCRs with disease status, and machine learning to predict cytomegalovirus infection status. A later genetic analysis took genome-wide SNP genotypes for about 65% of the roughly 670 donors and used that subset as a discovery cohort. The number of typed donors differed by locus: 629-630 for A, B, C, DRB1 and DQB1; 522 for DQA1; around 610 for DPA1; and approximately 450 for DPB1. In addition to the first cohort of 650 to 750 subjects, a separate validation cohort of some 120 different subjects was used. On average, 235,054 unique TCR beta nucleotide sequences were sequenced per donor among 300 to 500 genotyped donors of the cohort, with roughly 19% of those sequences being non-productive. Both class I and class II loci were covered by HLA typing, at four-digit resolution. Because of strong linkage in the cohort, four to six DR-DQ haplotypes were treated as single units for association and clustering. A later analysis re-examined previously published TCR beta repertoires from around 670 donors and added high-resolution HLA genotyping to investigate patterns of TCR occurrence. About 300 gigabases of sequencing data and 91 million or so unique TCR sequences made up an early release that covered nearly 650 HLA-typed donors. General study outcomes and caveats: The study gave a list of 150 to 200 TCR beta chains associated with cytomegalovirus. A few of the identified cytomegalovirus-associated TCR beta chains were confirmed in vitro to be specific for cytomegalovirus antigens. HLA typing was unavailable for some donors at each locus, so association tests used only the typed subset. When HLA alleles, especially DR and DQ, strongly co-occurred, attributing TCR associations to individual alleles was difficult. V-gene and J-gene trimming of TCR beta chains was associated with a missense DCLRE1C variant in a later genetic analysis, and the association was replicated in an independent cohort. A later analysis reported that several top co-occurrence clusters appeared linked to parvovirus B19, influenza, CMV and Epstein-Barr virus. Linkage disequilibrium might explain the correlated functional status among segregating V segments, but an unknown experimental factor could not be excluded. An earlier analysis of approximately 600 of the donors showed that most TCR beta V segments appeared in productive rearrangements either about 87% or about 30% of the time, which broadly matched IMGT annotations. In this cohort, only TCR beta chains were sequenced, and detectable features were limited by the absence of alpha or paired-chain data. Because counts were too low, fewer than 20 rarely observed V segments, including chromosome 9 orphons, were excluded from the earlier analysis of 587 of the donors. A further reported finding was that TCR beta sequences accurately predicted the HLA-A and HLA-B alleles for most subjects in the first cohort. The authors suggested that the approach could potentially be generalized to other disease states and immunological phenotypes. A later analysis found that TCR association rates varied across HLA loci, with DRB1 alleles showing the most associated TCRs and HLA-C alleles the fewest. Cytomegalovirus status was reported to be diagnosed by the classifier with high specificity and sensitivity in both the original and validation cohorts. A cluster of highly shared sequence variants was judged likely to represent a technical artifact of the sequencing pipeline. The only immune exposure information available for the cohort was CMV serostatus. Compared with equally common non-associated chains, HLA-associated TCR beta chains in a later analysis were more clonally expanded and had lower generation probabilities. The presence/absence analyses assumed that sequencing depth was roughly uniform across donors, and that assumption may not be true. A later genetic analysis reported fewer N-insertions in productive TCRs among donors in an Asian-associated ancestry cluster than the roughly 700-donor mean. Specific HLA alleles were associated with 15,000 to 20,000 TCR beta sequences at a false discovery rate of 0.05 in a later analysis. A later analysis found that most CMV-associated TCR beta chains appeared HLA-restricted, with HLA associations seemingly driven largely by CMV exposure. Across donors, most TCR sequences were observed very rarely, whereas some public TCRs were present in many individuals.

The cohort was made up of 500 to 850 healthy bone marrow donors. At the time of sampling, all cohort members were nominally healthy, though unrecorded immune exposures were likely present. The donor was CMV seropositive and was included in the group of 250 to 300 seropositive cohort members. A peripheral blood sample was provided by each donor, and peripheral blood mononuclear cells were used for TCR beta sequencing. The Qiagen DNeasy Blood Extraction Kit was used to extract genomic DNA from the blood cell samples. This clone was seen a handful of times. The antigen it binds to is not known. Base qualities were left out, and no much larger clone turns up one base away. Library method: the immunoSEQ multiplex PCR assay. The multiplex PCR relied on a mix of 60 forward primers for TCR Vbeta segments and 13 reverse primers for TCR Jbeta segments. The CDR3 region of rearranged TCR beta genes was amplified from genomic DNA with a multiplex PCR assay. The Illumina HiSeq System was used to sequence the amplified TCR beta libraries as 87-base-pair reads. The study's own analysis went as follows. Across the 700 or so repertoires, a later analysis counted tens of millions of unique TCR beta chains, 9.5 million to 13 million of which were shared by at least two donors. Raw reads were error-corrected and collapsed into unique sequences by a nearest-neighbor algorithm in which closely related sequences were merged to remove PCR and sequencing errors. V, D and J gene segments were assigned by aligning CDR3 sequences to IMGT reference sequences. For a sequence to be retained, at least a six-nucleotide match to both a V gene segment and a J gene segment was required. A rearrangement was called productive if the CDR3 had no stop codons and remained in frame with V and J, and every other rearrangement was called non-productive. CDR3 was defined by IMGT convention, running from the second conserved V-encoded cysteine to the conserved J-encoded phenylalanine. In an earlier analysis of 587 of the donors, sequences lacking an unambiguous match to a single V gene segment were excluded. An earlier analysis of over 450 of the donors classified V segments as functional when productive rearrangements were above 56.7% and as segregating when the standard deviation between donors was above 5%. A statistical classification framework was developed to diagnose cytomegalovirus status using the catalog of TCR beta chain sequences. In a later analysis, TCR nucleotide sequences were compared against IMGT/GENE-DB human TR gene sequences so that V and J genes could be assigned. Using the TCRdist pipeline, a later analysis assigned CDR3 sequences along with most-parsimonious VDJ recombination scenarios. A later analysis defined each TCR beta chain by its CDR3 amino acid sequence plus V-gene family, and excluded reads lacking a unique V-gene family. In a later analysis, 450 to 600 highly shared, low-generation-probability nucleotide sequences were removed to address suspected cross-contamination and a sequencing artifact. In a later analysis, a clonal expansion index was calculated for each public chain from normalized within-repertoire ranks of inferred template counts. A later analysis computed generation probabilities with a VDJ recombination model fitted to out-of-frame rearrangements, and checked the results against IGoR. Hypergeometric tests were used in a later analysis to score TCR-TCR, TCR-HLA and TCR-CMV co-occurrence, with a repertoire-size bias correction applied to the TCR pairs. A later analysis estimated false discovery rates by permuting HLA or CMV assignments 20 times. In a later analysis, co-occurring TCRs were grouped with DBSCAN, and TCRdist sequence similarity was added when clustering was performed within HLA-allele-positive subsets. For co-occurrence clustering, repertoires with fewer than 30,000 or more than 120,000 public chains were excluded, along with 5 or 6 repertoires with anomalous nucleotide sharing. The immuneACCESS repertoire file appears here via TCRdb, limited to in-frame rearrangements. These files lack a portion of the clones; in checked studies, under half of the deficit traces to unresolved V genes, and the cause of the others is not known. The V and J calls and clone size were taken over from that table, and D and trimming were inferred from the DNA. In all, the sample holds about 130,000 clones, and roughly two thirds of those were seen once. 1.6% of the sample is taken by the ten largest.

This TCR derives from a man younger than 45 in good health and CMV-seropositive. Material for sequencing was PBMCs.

The CDR3 amino acid sequence is: CASSRSTSGSSDTQYF. The base sequence is TGTGCCAGCAGCAGATCCACTAGCGGGAGTTCAGATACGCAGTATTTT. The rearranged chain carries TRBV5-4 and TRBJ2-3; TRBD2 fits 11 bases in the junction. Trimming takes 4 bases off V and 4 bases off J; junction bases not matched to a gene: 8. The CDR3 covers 16 residues, taking in both the cysteine and the phenylalanine. Kept here is only the CDR3 DNA, which spans 48 bases and is read in frame from base 1. From the germline V gene (reference sequence), CDR1 is SGHNT and CDR2 is YYREEE.